The clone carrying this T cell receptor beta chain was picked up a small number of times. Antigen specificity is unknown. The sample comes from a study of identical twins. Whole-study results and caveats: Beta clonotypes that were abundant in cord blood contained fewer insertions, a pattern absent from memory repertoires. Excess low generation probability was seen in twin-shared out-of-frame alpha sequences.

The cDNA had a unique molecular identifier and a template-switch universal primer site. TCRdb called the 5' RACE reads again in MiXCR, with one record for every CDR3 protein. The data show about 250,000 distinct CDR3 sequences, more than 12% seen once. The germline V gene has CDR1 DFQATT and CDR2 SNEGSKA (reference sequence). This CDR3 has 13 residues. With V trimmed by 6 bases and J by 4 bases, 8 bases remained unmatched. This receptor was identified in a woman younger than 35 in good health. This chain joins TRBV20-1 and TRBJ1-2, with 7 nucleotides matching TRBD1. Source material: memory (CD45RO+) T cells sorted from blood. The CDR3 loop reads CSARTGGGYGYTF. CDR3 bases: TGCAGTGCCCGGACAGGCGGGGGCTATGGCTACACCTTC.